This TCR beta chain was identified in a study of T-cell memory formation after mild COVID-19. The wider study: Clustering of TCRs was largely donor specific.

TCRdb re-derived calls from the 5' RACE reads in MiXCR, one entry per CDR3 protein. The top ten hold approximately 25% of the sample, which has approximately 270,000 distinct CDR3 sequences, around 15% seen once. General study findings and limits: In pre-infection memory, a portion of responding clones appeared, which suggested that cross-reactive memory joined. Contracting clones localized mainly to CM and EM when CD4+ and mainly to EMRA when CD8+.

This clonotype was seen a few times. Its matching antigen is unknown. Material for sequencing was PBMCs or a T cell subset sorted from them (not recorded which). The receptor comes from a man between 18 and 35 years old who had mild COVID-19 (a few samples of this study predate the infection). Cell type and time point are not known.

CDR3 bases: TGTGCCAGCAGCCAAGCAAAGCCCGGAAACACCATATATTTT. As protein: CASSQAKPGNTIYF. V and J are TRBV4-2 and TRBJ1-3; D uncertain. CDR1 and CDR2 (germline): LGHNA, YNFKEQ. The V gene lost 1 base and the J gene lost 4 bases, with 8 bases spanning the gap. The CDR3 length is 14 residues.